This TCR beta chain was found in a study of CD8 T cells in ankylosing spondylitis. Notes on the study in general: Reportedly, disease-linked clones are significantly enriched in ankylosing spondylitis patients' matched synovial fluid. Certain motif variants had earlier been reported in reactive arthritis synovial fluid and blood. Disease-linked clones were found to be CD8+ and relatively rare in peripheral blood.

V gave up 1 base and J gave up 4 bases, with 7 bases separating them. In germline, CDR1 is SGHTA, CDR2 FQGNSA. This CDR3 comprises 14 residues. Making the TCR beta libraries involved quantitative 5'-RACE with molecular barcodes. TCRdb re-derived calls from the 5' RACE reads in MiXCR, one entry per CDR3 protein. The repertoire has 25,000 to 35,000 distinct CDR3 sequences, approximately 15% of them found once; the top ten carry about 40%. This clonotype was recorded a few times. Its antigen is currently unknown. Sequencing used blood. The chain carries TRBV7-2 and TRBJ2-2; no firm D call. The receptor was isolated from a male donor with ankylosing spondylitis or in good health (not recorded which). The CDR3 DNA sequence: TGTGCCAGCAGCTTAGATGGATTCACCGGGGAGCTGTTTTTT. It yields the protein CASSLDGFTGELFF.